This record covers a single T cell receptor beta chain. The data belong to a study of CD8+ T cells in alopecia areata. Turning to the study itself: Severity scores in treated patients reflected the percentage of scalp affected.

Treatment denoted: oral pan-JAK inhibitor, 5-10 mg twice daily. Germline lookup yields CDR1 MNHEY and CDR2 SMNVEV (reference sequence). Trimming took off 6 bases at V and 0 bases at J, with 14 bases between the two ends. The CDR3 totals 15 residues. RNA extraction and reverse transcription yielded cDNA as sequencing template. Using immunoSEQ multiplex PCR, the repertoire was profiled, and TCRdb retains in-frame clones only, with some absent. This sample has tens of thousands of clones; approximately 29% occur once, and the top ten carry approximately 15%. The genes are TRBV27 and TRBJ1-2; no definite D call. This specimen consisted of CD8+ T cells sorted from blood, obtained at week 4, from a patient treated with tofacitinib. The clonotype was recovered from a human donor with alopecia areata. The CDR3, as DNA: TGTGCCAGCAGATCAGCGGGGAGGGCTAACTATGGCTACACCTTC. Encoded protein: CASRSAGRANYGYTF.